This entry lists 12 T cell receptor beta chains sequenced from one sample in a study of T cells in Graves' hyperthyroidism and ophthalmopathy. Amplification yielded TCR beta CDR3 regions, with RNA transcripts as the source. The HTBI set primed first-round TCR CDR3 RT-PCR. TCRdb re-called the multiplex PCR reads with MiXCR, one entry per CDR3 protein. This repertoire shows 100,000 to 130,000 distinct CDR3 sequences, 15% to 20% found once; its top ten account for about 42%. The sample consisted of blood. The receptors here all came from a woman aged 45 to 65 with Graves' hyperthyroidism.

This clonotype was detected many times. The chain uses TRBV28 and TRBJ1-1, with 9 bases identical to TRBD1. The CDR3 runs to 14 residues. Germline CDR1 MDHEN, CDR2 SYDVKM. With V trimmed by 8 bases and J by 1 base, 5 bases remained unmatched. CDR3 nucleotide sequence: TGTGCCAGCTATTGGGGACAGGGGAACACTGAAGCTTTCTTT. It encodes CASYWGQGNTEAFF.

This clonotype occurred many times. The genes are TRBV11-1 and TRBJ2-1, with 7 bases lining up with TRBD2. Germline CDR1 SGHAT, CDR2 FQDESV (reference sequence). Trimming took 2 bases from V and 5 from J; bases not matched to a gene: 9. The CDR3 runs 16 residues. CDR3 nucleotide sequence: TGTGCCAGCAGCTTAAACTTGGTGGGAGGGCACAATGAGCAGTTCTTC. Its translation is CASSLNLVGGHNEQFF.

This clonotype has ten or more counts. This chain joins TRBV6-1 and TRBJ2-7; 8 nucleotides line up with TRBD1. The CDR3 length is 11 residues. Germline V lookup: CDR1 MNHNS, CDR2 SASEGT. V lost 5 bases to trimming and J lost 6 bases; unmatched junction nucleotides: 0. CDR3 sequence reads: CASSTGGEQYV. The DNA for the CDR3 is TGTGCCAGCAGTACAGGGGGCGAGCAGTACGTC.

This clonotype came up many times. The chain is built from TRBV28 and TRBJ2-5, with 10 bases matching TRBD1. With 5 bases clipped from V and 3 bases from J, the junction kept 6 bases outside the gene matches. CDR1 is MDHEN and CDR2 is SYDVKM in the germline V gene. The CDR3 sequence is 15 residues long. As DNA, the CDR3 is TGTGCCAGCAGTCCTGGACAGGGGGGTAAAGAGACCCAGTACTTC. The encoded protein is CASSPGQGGKETQYF.

This clonotype was seen many times. J is TRBJ1-1 and V is TRBV14; no clear D. Germline CDR1 reads SGHDN; CDR2 reads FVKESK. The CDR3 loop spans 13 amino acids. V lost 0 bases and J lost 5, with 7 bases in between. The CDR3 spells CASSQDGITEAFF. CDR3 nucleotides: TGTGCCAGCAGCCAAGATGGGATTACTGAAGCTTTCTTT.

J is TRBJ2-5 and V is TRBV3-1; 13 bases match TRBD2. Trimming at V came to 2 bases and at J to 4 bases, leaving 10 bases not matched to a gene. CDR1 and CDR2 from the germline V gene are LGHDT and YNNKEL (reference sequence). The CDR3 is 18 residues long. The DNA of the CDR3 is TGTGCCAGCAGCCAACGGACGAGTACTAGCGGGAGGGGAGAGACCCAGTACTTC. It yields the protein CASSQRTSTSGRGETQYF.

This clonotype has ten or more counts. V gene TRBV20-1 combines with J gene TRBJ2-7; 12 bases align to TRBD2. Germline assignment: CDR1 DFQATT and CDR2 SNEGSKA (reference sequence). With V trimmed by 1 base and J by 3 bases, 4 bases remained unmatched. The CDR3 covers 15 residues. CDR3 in DNA: TGCAGTGCTAGAGGGGGGACTAGCGGGTTCTACGAGCAGTACTTC. Its translation is CSARGGTSGFYEQYF.

This clonotype was detected many times. The chain recombines TRBV10-3 with TRBJ2-3; 9 nucleotides match TRBD2. Germline CDR1 and CDR2: ENHRY and SYGVKD. Trimming removed 2 bases from V and 1 base from J; junction bases left unmatched: 1. This CDR3 has 15 residues. The CDR3 region is CAISEAGGGTDTQYF. CDR3 DNA sequence: TGTGCCATCAGTGAGGCGGGAGGGGGCACAGATACGCAGTATTTT.

This clonotype was detected ten times or more. The chain has TRBV4-2 and TRBJ1-1, with unresolved D. Germline-derived CDR1 and CDR2 are LGHNA and YNFKEQ. This CDR3 comprises 16 residues. Trimming left V 1 base short and J 0 bases short, with 12 bases between. The CDR3 nucleotides are TGTGCCAGCAGCCAAGTGTCGTACACTATGAACACTGAAGCTTTCTTT. It yields the protein CASSQVSYTMNTEAFF.

At least ten counts were recorded for this clonotype. The genes are TRBV9 and TRBJ1-2; D is undetermined. Trimming pared 4 bases from V and 1 base from J, leaving 8 bases between. The CDR3 has 13 residues. The V gene's germline CDR1 is SGDLS and CDR2 YYNGEE. The DNA for the CDR3 is TGTGCCAGCAGCCCCGACGGTAACTATGGCTACACCTTC. It is translated as CASSPDGNYGYTF.

The chain links TRBV28 to TRBJ1-2, with D perhaps matching TRBD1 (6 bases). The CDR3 consists of 12 residues. The ends were cut back, 7 bases at V and 4 bases at J, with 10 bases in the middle. CDR1 MDHEN and CDR2 SYDVKM come from the germline V gene. The CDR3 DNA reads TGTGCCAGCACTCCCAGGGGCTATGGCTACACCTTC. Translating gives CASTPRGYGYTF.

This clonotype has only one observation. The chain employs TRBV12-3 or TRBV12-4 and TRBJ1-1; 8 bases are shared with TRBD1. This CDR3 has 14 residues. The V gene end was trimmed by 1 base and the J gene end by 4 bases; junction bases not matched to a gene: 2. This CDR3 reads CASSLDGTGTEAFF. As DNA, the CDR3 is TGTGCCAGCAGTTTAGACGGGACAGGCACTGAAGCTTTCTTT.